This is a list of T cell receptor beta chains from one sample in a study of blood T cell repertoires in COVID-19. The method was immunoSEQ multiplex PCR; TCRdb's version includes in-frame clones alone and lacks a portion of them. This sample has about 36,000 clones, with about three quarters found just once. The sample taken for sequencing was peripheral blood. The receptors here all came from a man between 60 and 70 years old with active COVID-19. CDR3s include the opening cysteine and the closing phenylalanine or tryptophan. Each record gives: J gene, V gene, clone size, D gene, CDR3 DNA, CDR3 protein. The D gene is left open where the match is weak. Size values are once, few and many counts, or a class for expanded clones, and some rows have none.

TRBJ1-1	TRBV5-1	-	-	TGCGCCAGCAGCTTCCAGCCCGGACAACGGAACACTGAAGCTTTCTTT	CASSFQPGQRNTEAFF
TRBJ2-7	TRBV18	-	-	TGTGCCAGCTCACCACCGGGGCAGGGCCACCTCTCCTACGAGCAGTACTTC	CASSPPGQGHLSYEQYF
TRBJ1-3	TRBV12-5	-	-	TGTGCTAGTGGTTTGGTAGGCGGGGGCAAGGACACCATATATTTT	CASGLVGGGKDTIYF
TRBJ1-1	TRBV28	-	TRBD1	TGTGCCAGCAGTTCCCCGACAGGGGGAAGGCACACTGAAGCTTTCTTT	CASSSPTGGRHTEAFF
TRBJ1-1	TRBV19	-	-	TGTGCCAGTACCCCGGGAGGACCAGGAGCTGAAGCTTTCTTT	CASTPGGPGAEAFF
TRBJ2-3	TRBV15	-	-	TGTGCCACCAGCAGGGGGCCCCTAGCGCCGGAGGATACGCAGTATTTT	CATSRGPLAPEDTQYF
TRBJ2-1	TRBV4-3	medium-sized	TRBD2	TGCGCCAGCAGCCAAGGACTAGCGGGAAACTACAATGAGCAGTTCTTC	CASSQGLAGNYNEQFF
TRBJ2-3	TRBV7-8	-	TRBD2	TGTGCCAGCAGCCGGACTAGCGGGAGCGTTGGAACAGATACGCAGTATTTT	CASSRTSGSVGTDTQYF
TRBJ2-3	TRBV27	-	-	TGTGCCAGCAGGACAGCTCTTGGCACAGATACGCAGTATTTT	CASRTALGTDTQYF
TRBJ1-3	TRBV4-1	-	-	TGCGCCAGCAGCCAAGGACAGCTCTCTGGAAACACCATATATTTT	CASSQGQLSGNTIYF
TRBJ1-1	TRBV4-1	-	TRBD1	TGCGCCAGCAGCTATTCCGGGACAGGGGGGACTGAAGCTTTCTTT	CASSYSGTGGTEAFF
TRBJ2-3	TRBV19	-	-	TGTGCCAGTAGTTCGGGACTCCTCTCCCCCAGCACAGATACGCAGTATTTT	CASSSGLLSPSTDTQYF
TRBJ2-2	TRBV4-1	medium-sized	-	TGCGCCAGCAGCCAAGCGAATCTAGTGTCCGCCGGGGAGCTGTTTTTT	CASSQANLVSAGELFF
TRBJ2-2	TRBV6-6	-	TRBD2	TGTGCCAGCAGTCGAAGCGGGGGTGACGGGACCGGGGAGCTGTTTTTT	CASSRSGGDGTGELFF
TRBJ1-1	TRBV4-3	-	TRBD1	TGCGCCAGCAGCCAAGAACGGACAGGGGGCCTGACTGAAGCTTTCTTT	CASSQERTGGLTEAFF
TRBJ2-2	TRBV2	-	TRBD1	TGTGCCAGCAGGTCCGGGACAGGGGGCTTCACCGGGGAGCTGTTTTTT	CASRSGTGGFTGELFF
TRBJ2-7	TRBV11-2	-	-	TGTGCCAGCAGCTTAGCCCTTAGTTCCGAGCAGTACTTC	CASSLALSSEQYF
TRBJ2-4	TRBV7-9	-	TRBD1	TGTGCCAGCAGCAAAGATAACAGGGGCAAAAACATTCAGTACTTC	CASSKDNRGKNIQYF
TRBJ2-2	TRBV6-5	-	TRBD1	TGTGCCAGCAGACCCGGGACAGGGTTAACCGGGGAGCTGTTTTTT	CASRPGTGLTGELFF
TRBJ1-2	TRBV6-1	-	-	TGTGCCAGCAGTGATTCGTCAGGGTGGGGCTACACCTTC	CASSDSSGWGYTF
TRBJ1-1	TRBV10-1	few	-	TGCGCCAGCAGTTTCCAGAACACTGAAGCTTTCTTT	CASSFQNTEAFF
TRBJ2-2	TRBV30	-	-	TGTGCCTGGAGTGTGAGTGGGGCCAGGGAGCTGTTTTTT	CAWSVSGARELFF
TRBJ1-2	TRBV18	-	-	TGTGCCAGCTTTAATGGACATTCGAACTATGGCTACACCTTC	CASFNGHSNYGYTF
TRBJ1-3	TRBV6-5	-	TRBD1	TGTGCCAGCAGCGCCGGGACAGGAGGAAACACCATATATTTT	CASSAGTGGNTIYF